A selection of T cell receptor beta chains follows, all from one sample in a study of shared clonotypes between healthy human individuals. Produced via immunoSEQ multiplex PCR; TCRdb's table is partial and in-frame only. The top ten hold over 0.12% of the sample, which has roughly 2.5 million clones, around 94% seen once. The sample consisted of naive CD4+ T cells sorted from blood. The source is a man younger than 35 in good health. CDR3s leave out the opening cysteine and the closing phenylalanine or tryptophan. The D gene is left open where the match is weak. A clone size is listed for some rows: how often the clone was seen (once, few, many), or a class if it is expanded.

clone_size v_call d_call cdr3_aa
NA TRBV2 NA ASSEAIGTGELF
NA TRBV5-1 NA ASSLVRTDTNEKLF
NA TRBV28 NA ASSLVGGSNQPQH
NA TRBV7-9 NA ASSLALEIKETQY
few TRBV2 TRBD1 ASSDEAGGLEKLF
once TRBV25-1 NA ASSESLGSTDTQY
NA TRBV2 NA ASKGPIGELF
NA TRBV7-2 NA ASSSGVFTDTQY
NA TRBV27 TRBD2 ASSGNLLAGGITGELF
NA TRBV4-1 NA ASSQAPGPYEQY
NA TRBV6-6 TRBD1 ASSSRQGPDTQY
NA TRBV9 NA ASSVDNRDGNYGYT
NA TRBV18 TRBD1 ASSPAGRGNYGYT
NA TRBV6-1 NA ASTRRGSHYNEQF
NA TRBV2 NA ASSGFNEQF
NA TRBV5-1 NA ASSPSALPSYEQY
NA TRBV6-5 TRBD1 ASSYSGRTGSNEQY
NA TRBV7-8 TRBD1 ASRITGGVVNTEAF
NA TRBV2 TRBD1 ASSRDRGLNEQF
once TRBV28 NA ASSLGEQPQH
once TRBV27 NA ASRTTRDTFYGYT
NA TRBV19 TRBD2 ASSLLAGGRYEQY
NA TRBV5-5 NA ASSLGAGYEQY
NA TRBV6-1 NA ASSEHGQNTEAF
NA TRBV30 NA AWSQTATNEKLF
NA TRBV5-1 NA ASSFVGSTGELF
NA TRBV28 NA ASSFLPANYGYT
NA TRBV5-1 NA ASSLRPTGFNEKLF
NA TRBV5-4 NA ASSLAFETGNTEAF
NA TRBV5-1 NA ASSPIAGANTEAF
NA TRBV21-1 NA ASSKGTTSGPTYEQY
NA TRBV7-8 NA ASSSGEQSNEKLF
NA TRBV18 NA ASSPQKNSYEQY
NA TRBV6-5 NA ASSYSTGLGANVLT